The 27 T cell receptor beta chains below come from one sample, sequenced in a study of T cells after yellow fever vaccination (dated by TCRdb to about 2019). The treatment or condition label, read with the paper, signifies: live attenuated yellow fever vaccine strain. Libraries were constructed by 5' RACE. Instrument used: Illumina NovaSeq 6000. TCRdb passed the public sequencing reads through fastp at Q25 and MiXCR, retaining productive beta sequences. For every CDR3 protein sequence, its rows merge into one entry that carries the most common genes and DNA. Recorded for this sample are some 320,000 distinct CDR3 sequences; around 4.4% of them occurred a single time. The top ten constitute approximately 19% of the sample. The sequenced sample was PBMCs, obtained 15 days after the yellow fever booster vaccination. These receptors were collected from a man younger than 30 who received the YFV17D yellow fever vaccine.

V is TRBV3-1 and J is TRBJ1-2; D perhaps matches TRBD1 (6 bases). The CDR3 has 13 residues. The V gene lost 0 bases and the J gene lost 7 bases, with 9 bases spanning the gap. Germline V CDR1 and CDR2: LGHDT, YNNKEL (reference sequence). CDR3 sequence reads: CASSQDRGVGYTF. The DNA of the CDR3 is TGTGCCAGCAGCCAAGACAGGGGAGTTGGCTACACCTTC.

This clonotype was seen at least ten times. The chain uses TRBV27 and TRBJ2-1; tentatively, D is TRBD2 (7 bases). This CDR3 has 12 amino acids. Per germline, CDR1 MNHEY and CDR2 SMNVEV (reference sequence). V was clipped by 8 bases and J by 6 bases, with 11 bases between them. Here the CDR3 reads CASRGAINEQFF. CDR3 coding DNA: TGTGCCAGCCGGGGGGCGATCAATGAGCAGTTCTTC.

This clonotype has ten or more counts. The V gene is TRBV27, the J gene TRBJ1-6; D remains unclear. V was cut by 3 bases and J by 5 bases, with 11 bases left in between. The CDR3 loop spans 15 amino acids. Germline V gives CDR1 MNHEY, CDR2 SMNVEV (reference sequence). The CDR3 nucleotides are TGTGCCAGCAGTTTGACCGGGAAAAATAATTCACCCCTCCACTTT. Protein product: CASSLTGKNNSPLHF.

This rearrangement joins TRBV2 to TRBJ2-2, with 7 bases matching TRBD1. There are 15 residues in the CDR3. V gave up 2 bases and J gave up 7 bases; unmatched junction bases: 7. Germline V gene lookup returns CDR1 SNHLY and CDR2 FYNNEI. Here the CDR3 DNA reads TGTGCCAGCAGTGAACCCGGCAGGGGGAACGGGGAGCTGTTTTTT. Amino acid sequence: CASSEPGRGNGELFF.

This clonotype has a count of ten or more. This chain connects TRBV29-1 to TRBJ2-5; D is ambiguous. This CDR3 is 12 amino acids long. Trimming took off 4 bases at V and 2 bases at J, with 8 bases between the two ends. Per the germline V gene, CDR1 is SQVTM and CDR2 is ANQGSEA. CDR3 loop: CSVVRAQETQYF. The DNA for the CDR3 is TGCAGCGTTGTAAGGGCGCAAGAGACCCAGTACTTC.

The chain recombines TRBV12-3 or TRBV12-4 with TRBJ2-2, with D possibly TRBD1 on 5 matching bases. Deletions cut 5 bases from V and 7 bases from J, with 17 bases between. The CDR3 extends over 15 amino acids. The CDR3 DNA reads as TGTGCCAGCAGTCTCCACCCTGGGCAGGGCGGGGAGCTGTTTTTT. This encodes CASSLHPGQGGELFF.

Many counts were recorded for this clonotype. The chain couples TRBV7-9 to TRBJ1-4; TRBD1 is a possible D gene (5 bases). This CDR3 spans 14 amino acids. V lost 2 bases, J lost 8 bases, and 12 bases lay in between. Per the germline V gene, CDR1 is SEHNR and CDR2 is FQNEAQ (reference sequence). The chain's CDR3 is CASSLQGTWEKLFF. The CDR3 coding sequence is TGTGCCAGCAGCTTACAGGGCACTTGGGAAAAACTGTTTTTT.

This rearrangement joins TRBV5-3 to TRBJ2-1; TRBD2 is a possible D gene (5 bases). TRBV5-3 is placed among ORFs of uncertain function. CDR3 length: 19 residues. Trimming took off 3 bases at V and 1 base at J, with 23 bases between the two ends. This chain's CDR3 is CARSWEPAAGKNSYNEQFF. CDR3 DNA sequence: TGTGCCAGAAGCTGGGAGCCCGCAGCTGGGAAAAATTCCTACAATGAGCAGTTCTTC.

This clonotype showed up just a few times. The J gene is TRBJ1-2, the V gene TRBV9; D remains ambiguous. This CDR3 is built from 14 residues. Trimming took 4 bases from V and 5 from J, leaving 15 bases between them. Germline V gene data show CDR1 as SGDLS and CDR2 as YYNGEE. The CDR3: CASSLPSTGYGYTF. Here the CDR3 DNA reads TGTGCCAGCAGCCTCCCCTCGACGGGATATGGCTACACCTTC. Looking up the rest from reference TRBV9 and TRBJ1-2 gives the full variable domain: DSGVTQTPKHLITATGQRVTLRCSPRSGDLSVYWYQQSLDQGLQFLIQYYNGEERAKGNILERFSAQQFPDLHSELNLSSLELGDSALYFCASSLPSTGYGYTFGSGTRLTVV.

This clonotype has a count of ten or more. The rearrangement uses TRBV6-1 and TRBJ2-7, with 7 bases matching TRBD2. The CDR3 spans 13 residues. Germline CDR1 reads MNHNS; CDR2 reads SASEGT. V lost 5 bases, J lost 6 bases, and 7 bases stayed unmatched. Here the CDR3 DNA reads TGTGCCAGCAGTTTGTCGGGGGGAGCCGAGCAGTACTTC. This codes for CASSLSGGAEQYF.

The chain couples TRBV15 to TRBJ1-5; tentatively, D is TRBD1 (5 bases). V was trimmed by 3 bases and J by 0 bases, leaving 18 bases between them. The CDR3 is 18 amino acids. Germline V gene data show CDR1 as LNHNV and CDR2 as YYDKDF (reference sequence). CDR3 region: CATSRERPVTDSNQPQHF. CDR3 DNA: TGTGCCACCAGCAGGGAGCGGCCGGTGACAGATAGCAATCAGCCCCAGCATTTT.

This clonotype has a handful of counts. The chain carries TRBV30 and TRBJ1-2; no clear D gene. Trimming cost V 0 bases and J 4 bases, with 6 bases left between them. Germline CDR1 is GTSNPN and CDR2 is SVGIG (reference sequence). This CDR3 spans 12 amino acids. For the CDR3, the DNA is TGTGCCTGGAGTGTTGGACTCTATGGCTACACCTTC. This translates into CAWSVGLYGYTF.

This sequence joins TRBV7-2 and TRBJ1-1; the D gene is possibly TRBD1 (5 bases). The CDR3 runs to 15 residues. Germline V gene data show CDR1 as SGHTA and CDR2 as FQGNSA. V lost 3 bases to trimming and J lost 2 bases, with 13 bases between them. The chain's CDR3 is CASSFRQTFNTEAFF. The CDR3 DNA sequence: TGTGCCAGCAGCTTTAGACAGACCTTTAACACTGAAGCTTTCTTT.

The table lists this clonotype with a few counts. The chain has TRBV10-3 and TRBJ2-1, with 7 bases identical to TRBD2. Germline values: CDR1 ENHRY, CDR2 SYGVKD. The CDR3 extends over 15 amino acids. With 2 bases clipped from V and 8 bases from J, the junction kept 9 bases outside the gene matches. The CDR3 reads CAISEVQRGNHEQFF. CDR3 DNA: TGTGCCATCAGTGAGGTACAGCGGGGTAACCATGAGCAGTTCTTC.

The table lists this clonotype with many counts. The genes are TRBV10-3 and TRBJ2-5; a weak D match, TRBD1 (6 bases). V dropped 10 bases and J dropped 2 bases, with 17 bases sitting between them. Germline V gene lookup returns CDR1 ENHRY and CDR2 SYGVKD. CDR3 size: 14 residues. CDR3 in DNA: TGTGCCAGCAGAAGTACGGACAGACAAGAGACCCAGTACTTC. Amino acids: CASRSTDRQETQYF.

CDR3 amino acids: CASSLPREQFF. The DNA for the CDR3 is TGTGCCAGCAGCTTGCCAAGAGAGCAGTTCTTC. The V and J genes are TRBV5-5 and TRBJ2-1, with D hard to call. Germline values: CDR1 SGHKS, CDR2 YYEKEE (reference sequence). V lost 1 base, J lost 10 bases, and 6 bases lay in between. The CDR3 sequence is 11 residues long.

This clonotype has more than one count but fewer than ten. The J gene is TRBJ2-5, the V gene TRBV4-1; D not resolved. CDR1 and CDR2 from the germline V gene are MGHRA and YSYEKL. This CDR3 contains 12 residues. V was pared by 4 bases and J by 6 bases, with 9 bases between. DNA for the CDR3: TGCGCCAGCAGCCCTGTGGGAAAGACCCAGTACTTC. It translates to CASSPVGKTQYF.

The chain recombines TRBV7-9 with TRBJ1-6; TRBD1 matches at 10 bases. This CDR3 has 16 amino acids. The germline V gene has CDR1 SEHNR and CDR2 FQNEAQ (reference sequence). The V and J ends lost 5 bases and 7 bases, in that order; junction bases with no gene match: 8. This CDR3 reads CASSPRGTGVNSPLHF. CDR3 bases: TGTGCCAGCAGCCCACGCGGGACAGGGGTAAATTCACCCCTCCACTTT.

This clonotype was detected ten times or more. This chain uses TRBV12-3 or TRBV12-4 with TRBJ1-5, with D possibly being TRBD1 (6 bases). The CDR3 loop spans 16 amino acids. V lost 4 bases and J 7 bases, leaving 20 bases between the germline ends. CDR3 sequence: CASSSTGGGAGQPQHF. The CDR3 coding sequence is TGTGCCAGCAGTTCGACCGGGGGGGGCGCGGGGCAGCCCCAGCATTTT.

A few counts support this clonotype. The chain carries TRBV7-6 and TRBJ1-3; D is uncertain. Germline CDR1 SGHVS, CDR2 FNYEAQ. The length of the CDR3 is 15 residues. With 5 bases removed from V and 0 bases from J, the gap between germline ends came to 11 bases. DNA of the CDR3: TGTGCCAGCAGCGACCCCCGACGCTCTGGAAACACCATATATTTT. This encodes CASSDPRRSGNTIYF.

The rearrangement links TRBV2 to TRBJ1-6; D possibly corresponds to TRBD1 (5 bases). The germline gives CDR1 SNHLY, CDR2 FYNNEI. The germline V and J ends were trimmed by 4 bases and 8 bases, with 12 bases remaining between them. The CDR3 loop spans 14 amino acids. Here the CDR3 reads CASSGQSGDSPLHF. In nucleotides, the CDR3 is TGTGCCAGCAGTGGACAGTCCGGGGATTCACCCCTCCACTTT.

This clonotype was seen at least ten times. The rearrangement uses TRBV5-1 and TRBJ1-1; perhaps TRBD1 as D (6 bases). The CDR3 sequence is 17 residues long. Trimming pared 1 base from V and 3 bases from J, leaving 19 bases between. Germline values: CDR1 SGHRS, CDR2 YFSETQ. CDR3 loop: CASSLSSGQGMDTEAFF. The CDR3 DNA reads TGCGCCAGCAGCTTGTCTTCGGGGCAGGGGATGGACACTGAAGCTTTCTTT.

This clonotype has only a few counts. The J gene is TRBJ2-7, the V gene TRBV6-1; the match to TRBD1 covers 9 bases. The CDR3 is 14 residues long. Germline V CDR1 and CDR2: MNHNS, SASEGT. V lost 6 bases, J lost 6 bases, and 9 bases stayed unmatched. Here the CDR3 DNA reads TGTGCCAGCAGCGGGGGGACAGGGTGGGGCGAGCAGTACTTC. This encodes CASSGGTGWGEQYF.

This clonotype showed up many times. The rearrangement joins TRBV10-3 to TRBJ2-2; the match to TRBD2 covers 11 bases. The ends lost 7 bases at V and 2 bases at J; junction bases unmatched: 9. In germline, CDR1 is ENHRY, CDR2 SYGVKD. The CDR3 runs to 17 residues. CDR3 in DNA: TGTGCCATCAAGAGCCTAGCGGGGGGCCCAAACACCGGGGAGCTGTTTTTT. It encodes CAIKSLAGGPNTGELFF.

This clonotype was counted at least ten times. The chain joins TRBV28 to TRBJ2-7, with TRBD1 matching over 10 bases. V trimming: 5 bases; J trimming: 11 bases; junction bases outside the gene matches: 6. CDR3 length equals 12 residues. Germline V gene data show CDR1 as MDHEN and CDR2 as SYDVKM. CDR3 coding DNA: TGTGCCAGCAGTGGACAGGGGGAACGGGAGTACGTC. Translating it yields CASSGQGEREYV.

This clonotype was detected a few times. This rearrangement joins TRBV5-1 to TRBJ1-5; 9 bases match TRBD1. This CDR3 is 14 amino acids long. From germline, CDR1 is SGHRS and CDR2 YFSETQ. Losses at the gene ends were 3 bases for V and 4 bases for J; bases not matched to a gene: 2. CDR3 nucleotide sequence: TGCGCCAGCAGCTGGGGGACAGGGAATCAGCCCCAGCATTTT. Translation: CASSWGTGNQPQHF.

This clonotype has a count of ten or more. The chain's CDR3 is CASSLAMYDTQYF. In DNA form, the CDR3 reads TGTGCCAGCAGCTTAGCGATGTACGATACGCAGTATTTT. The chain is built from TRBV11-2 and TRBJ2-3; no clear D gene. The CDR3 contains 13 residues. Between the trimmed V and J ends, which lost 1 base and 6 bases, there was a span of 8 bases. CDR1 SGHAT and CDR2 FQNNGV come from the germline V gene.